The T cell receptor (beta chain) described here comes from a study of CXCR3-negative and CXCR3-positive naive CD8 T cells. This CDR3 is built from 16 residues. The germline V gene has CDR1 SGHTA and CDR2 FQGNSA. TRB cDNA libraries were made by UMI-labeled 5' RACE. After re-calling the 5' RACE reads, TCRdb lists one entry per CDR3 protein, DNA absent. The table lists 45,000 to 60,000 distinct CDR3 sequences, with 20% to 25% in the top ten. This clonotype originated in a human donor in good health. Some clones in this sample may be carry-over from other donors' samples. Input material: memory CD8+ T cells from blood. The chain links TRBV7-2 to TRBJ2-3; TCRdb's D call of TRBD1 is untestable without DNA. The CDR3 spells CASSRGGGGRADTQYF.